This TCR beta chain was obtained from a study of CD8+ T cells in alopecia areata. Study background: For the treated group, dosing was oral tofacitinib at 5 to 10 mg twice daily. Tofacitinib ran for 6 to 18 months before 6 months off drug. Whole-study results and caveats: Scalp clonality dropped significantly under tofacitinib, as did expanded CD8+ top-100 clones. The study also sequences resident alphabeta T cells of normal skin in scalp samples.

cDNA serving as the sequencing template came from extracted, reverse transcribed RNA. The repertoire was sequenced with immunoSEQ multiplex PCR; TCRdb's copy has only in-frame clones and lacks some. The sample yields about 140,000 clones, 85% to 90% seen once. Treatment defined: oral pan-JAK inhibitor, 5-10 mg twice daily. Of note for this clone: Its specificity is not known.

The sample in question was CD8+ T cells sorted from blood, obtained at week 4, from a patient treated with tofacitinib. This receptor was obtained from a human donor with alopecia areata.

In nucleotides, the CDR3 is TGTGCCAGCCGGCTCGGAGGGCCTTTTACCGAGCAGTACTTC. Protein sequence: CASRLGGPFTEQYF. V is TRBV27 and J is TRBJ2-7; D is possibly TRBD2 (6 bases). The V gene's germline CDR1 is MNHEY and CDR2 SMNVEV (reference sequence). V shed 8 bases and J shed 6 bases, with 20 bases lying between them. The CDR3 has 14 amino acids.